This TCR beta chain was sequenced in a study of T cell clusters in autoimmune cytopenias. TRB rearrangements were amplified by touch-down multiplex PCR with mixed TRB-A/B primers. TCRdb reanalyzed the multiplex PCR reads and collapses them to one entry per CDR3 protein, without DNA. The sample holds roughly 5,200 distinct CDR3 sequences. Overall study results and limits: The T cell clusters came from computational analysis alone and lack functional validation.

With respect to this clonotype: Its antigen is currently unknown.

This CDR3 is 16 amino acids long. Germline V gives CDR1 DFQATT, CDR2 SNEGSKA (reference sequence). TRB amplification used approximately 0.25 ug of peripheral blood genomic DNA. This TCR came from a human donor with an autoimmune cytopenia or autoimmune hepatitis (not recorded which). The V call is TRBV20-1, the J call TRBJ2-3; TCRdb designates TRBD2, a call that cannot be tested without DNA. Source material: peripheral blood. The CDR3 here is CSATGGSGGTWDTQYF.